The 14 T cell receptor beta chains below come from one sample, sequenced in a study of Graves' ophthalmopathy and Graves' hyperthyroidism (dated by TCRdb to 2016 to 2019). This sample was sequenced with an Illumina HiSeq 2000. For repertoire sequencing, TCR beta CDR3 regions were amplified from RNA transcripts. The first round of RT-PCR was done with HTBI primers and the Qiagen OneStep RT-PCR kit, and was followed by a second round of multiplex PCR, then size selection and purification. TCRdb applied fastp at Q25 and MiXCR to the public reads, then kept only in-frame beta chains. One record per CDR3 amino acid sequence lists the most common genes and DNA. The sample records over a million distinct CDR3 sequences, about 38% of which are singletons. The ten largest clonotypes hold around 10% of the sample. Sequenced material: peripheral blood or thyroid tissue (not recorded which). These receptors came from an adult man with Graves' hyperthyroidism.

The J gene is TRBJ1-1, the V gene TRBV19, with D hard to call. This CDR3 region has 16 residues. The ends were cut back, 1 base at V and 2 bases at J, with 14 bases in the middle. Germline lookup yields CDR1 LNHDA and CDR2 SQIVND (reference sequence). DNA for the CDR3: TGTGCCAGTAGTATAGGTCGGCCGGGAGCCAACACTGAAGCTTTCTTT. Its protein is CASSIGRPGANTEAFF. The whole variable domain, remainder taken from reference TRBV19 and TRBJ1-1, is DGGITQSPKYLFRKEGQNVTLSCEQNLNHDAMYWYRQDPGQGLRLIYYSQIVNDFQKGDIAEGYSVSREKKESFPLTVTSAQKNPTAFYLCASSIGRPGANTEAFFGQGTRLTVV.

In this sample, this clonotype turned up many times. V gene TRBV20-1 combines with J gene TRBJ2-5; weak D call: TRBD1 (6 bases). The CDR3 covers 13 residues. CDR1 DFQATT and CDR2 SNEGSKA come from the germline V gene (reference sequence). Trimming pared 2 bases from V and 3 bases from J, leaving 10 bases between. This CDR3 reads CSARSSGEETQYF. CDR3 nucleotide sequence: TGCAGTGCTAGAAGTTCAGGGGAAGAGACCCAGTACTTC.

V is TRBV5-6 and J is TRBJ1-1; a weak D match, TRBD1 (5 bases). Germline CDR1 reads SGHDT; CDR2 reads YYEEEE. V lost 4 bases and J 3 bases, leaving 13 bases between the germline ends. The CDR3 length is 14 residues. The DNA for the CDR3 is TGTGCCAGCAGCCCAGGGCGGGGGTACACTGAAGCTTTCTTT. It codes for CASSPGRGYTEAFF.

The chain carries TRBV25-1 and TRBJ2-5; 7 positions match TRBD2. V was pared by 5 bases and J by 5 bases, with 8 bases of the junction left unmatched. Germline CDR1 and CDR2: MGHDK and SYGVNS. The CDR3 covers 14 residues. Here the CDR3 reads CASSRRGGVETQYF. CDR3 coding DNA: TGTGCCAGCAGTCGAAGGGGAGGGGTCGAGACCCAGTACTTC.

In its sample, this clonotype was seen a few times. CDR3 amino acids: CASRSPERGRTEAFF. The CDR3 region has the DNA TGTGCCAGCAGAAGTCCGGAAAGGGGGCGCACTGAAGCTTTCTTT. The chain employs TRBV27 and TRBJ1-1, with 7 bases aligning to TRBD1. Per the germline V gene, CDR1 is MNHEY and CDR2 is SMNVEV (reference sequence). This CDR3 has 15 amino acids. J was trimmed by 4 bases and V by 6 bases; bases with no gene match: 11.

The chain joins TRBV7-2 to TRBJ1-2; D is unresolved. Between the trimmed V and J ends, which lost 8 bases and 1 base, there was a span of 11 bases. The CDR3 loop spans 13 amino acids. The germline V gene encodes CDR1 SGHTA and CDR2 FQGNSA. The CDR3 loop is CASGTEFNYGYTF. The CDR3, as DNA: TGTGCCAGCGGTACAGAATTTAACTATGGCTACACCTTC.

Comment on this clonotype: A read error may account for a junction end that differs from germline. The CDR3 DNA reads TGTGTCAGCAGCGGGACCGAGCAAGAGACCCAGTACTTC. As protein: CVSSGTEQETQYF. The rearrangement links TRBV12-3 or TRBV12-4 to TRBJ2-5; TRBD2 matches 7 bases. The CDR3 loop spans 13 amino acids.

The chain has TRBV24-1 and TRBJ1-5, with TRBD1 matching over 8 bases. Germline V gives CDR1 KGHDR, CDR2 SFDVKD. The CDR3 has 16 amino acids. The J segment lost 3 bases and the V segment lost 2 bases, leaving 5 bases of the junction unmatched. CDR3 coding DNA: TGTGCCACCAGTGATTGGACAGGGCGAGCCAATCAGCCCCAGCATTTT. The encoded protein is CATSDWTGRANQPQHF.

The sample holds many counts of this clonotype. The rearrangement uses TRBV7-8 and TRBJ1-2; D is perhaps TRBD1 (6 bases). CDR3 size: 15 residues. V lost 2 bases, J lost 8 bases, and 18 bases lay in between. CDR1 is SGHVS, CDR2 FQNEAQ, per germline. The CDR3 bases are TGTGCCAGCAGCTTAAAGGTGGGGACACTGCTGGGCTACACCTTC. It is translated as CASSLKVGTLLGYTF.

The chain employs TRBV29-1 and TRBJ1-1; 7 bases agree with TRBD1. V was pared by 7 bases and J by 5 bases, with 10 bases of the junction left unmatched. Germline V CDR1 and CDR2: SQVTM, ANQGSEA. The CDR3 runs 13 residues. In DNA, the CDR3 is TGCAGCGCCCCAGACAGGGTATCGACTGAAGCTTTCTTT. It encodes CSAPDRVSTEAFF.

J is TRBJ1-2 and V is TRBV28; 8 nucleotides agree with TRBD1. The V segment lost 6 bases and the J segment 3 bases; nucleotides outside the gene matches: 9. Per germline, CDR1 MDHEN and CDR2 SYDVKM. The CDR3 covers 15 residues. The DNA of the CDR3 is TGTGCCAGCAGAACCCCAGGGGGCATCGACTATGGCTACACCTTC. Protein product: CASRTPGGIDYGYTF.

The chain combines TRBV9 with TRBJ2-5, with D perhaps TRBD2 (5 bases). V was pared by 0 bases and J by 1 base, with 13 bases between. The CDR3 extends over 16 amino acids. Germline values: CDR1 SGDLS, CDR2 YYNGEE. CDR3 sequence: CASSVAMTTTQETQYF. The CDR3 DNA follows: TGTGCCAGCAGCGTAGCTATGACTACCACCCAAGAGACCCAGTACTTC. Supplemented by reference TRBV9 and TRBJ2-5, the full variable domain reads DSGVTQTPKHLITATGQRVTLRCSPRSGDLSVYWYQQSLDQGLQFLIQYYNGEERAKGNILERFSAQQFPDLHSELNLSSLELGDSALYFCASSVAMTTTQETQYFGPGTRLLVL.

This chain uses TRBV7-8 with TRBJ1-4; TRBD1 matches 12 bases. The CDR3 is 15 amino acids. Germline CDR1 and CDR2: SGHVS and FQNEAQ. The V segment lost 5 bases and the J segment 8 bases; nucleotides outside the gene matches: 6. The CDR3 is CASSQGQGAMEKLFF. The CDR3 DNA follows: TGTGCCAGCAGCCAGGGACAGGGGGCGATGGAAAAACTGTTTTTT.

This clonotype came up many times. The rearrangement links TRBV24-1 to TRBJ2-2; 8 nucleotides match TRBD1. V lost 1 base, J lost 5 bases, and 2 bases stayed unmatched. Per germline, CDR1 KGHDR and CDR2 SFDVKD. The CDR3 sequence is 15 residues long. CDR3 nucleotides: TGTGCCACCAGTGATTTACAGGGGGAGACCGGGGAGCTGTTTTTT. It yields the protein CATSDLQGETGELFF.